This T cell receptor beta chain was identified during a study of blood T cell repertoires in COVID-19. Turning to the study itself: T cells, B-cell-depleted T cells, or PBMCs supplied cDNA or gDNA.

Authors' methods: Reference gene primer amplification gave estimated nucleated cell counts. Produced via immunoSEQ multiplex PCR; TCRdb's table is partial and in-frame only. That table gives V, J and clone size, and the DNA gave D and trimming. Of roughly 59,000 clones in the sample, roughly 80% are singletons; the top ten hold more than 8%. J lost 8 bases, V lost 8 bases, and 14 bases had no gene match. The CDR3 totals 14 residues. Germline CDR1 is SQVTM and CDR2 is ANQGSEA. This TCR came from a human donor in a cohort sampled during active COVID-19. This rearrangement joins TRBV29-1 to TRBJ2-1; 8 bases match TRBD2. The sequencing input was peripheral blood. Here the CDR3 reads CSPRAGAPVDEQFF. CDR3 DNA sequence: TGCAGCCCCCGAGCGGGGGCCCCTGTCGATGAGCAGTTCTTC.